The clone carrying this TCR beta chain was counted ten times or more. This sample was taken from a study of T-cell reconstitution after alpha-beta-depleted transplantation in children. Unique molecular identifiers were used to barcode this TCRbeta library. TCRdb re-called the PCR reads with MiXCR, one entry per CDR3 protein. The sample records about 360,000 distinct CDR3 sequences, about an eighth being singletons. Per germline, CDR1 DFQATT and CDR2 SNEGSKA (reference sequence). This CDR3 is built from 14 residues. V was pared by 5 bases and J by 0 bases, with 12 bases between. The V and J genes are TRBV20-1 and TRBJ2-3, with D tentatively TRBD1 (6 bases). This receptor was obtained from a human donor who donated a stem cell graft to a child with Fanconi anemia. The sequenced sample was PBMCs, obtained from the stem cell graft. CDR3 DNA: TGCAGTGCTCGCCAGGGGCTAAGCACAGATACGCAGTATTTT. Translation gives CSARQGLSTDTQYF.